What follows are 12 T cell receptor beta chains derived from one specimen sequenced in a study of cytomegalovirus exposure and HLA in healthy donors. Both 60 Vbeta primers and 13 Jbeta primers went into the PCR. Method: immunoSEQ multiplex PCR; TCRdb's copy keeps in-frame clones and lacks some. Its clone listing holds about 130,000 clones. Material for sequencing was PBMCs. These receptors originate from a woman aged 40 to 50 in good health and CMV-seronegative.

The V gene is TRBV9, the J gene TRBJ2-2, with D hard to call. The germline V and J ends were trimmed by 6 bases and 0 bases, with 9 bases remaining between them. The CDR3 consists of 14 residues. CDR1 SGDLS and CDR2 YYNGEE come from the germline V gene. The CDR3 bases are TGTGCCAGCAACCGCGCACCGAACACCGGGGAGCTGTTTTTT. This codes for CASNRAPNTGELFF.

V gene TRBV6-4 combines with J gene TRBJ2-3, with TRBD2 as a possible D gene (7 bases). This CDR3 has 17 residues. The V and J ends lost 0 bases and 6 bases respectively, with 19 bases between them. Germline CDR1 and CDR2: MRHNA and SNTAGT. This CDR3 reads CASSDSPGGGPGDTQYF. The CDR3 coding sequence is TGTGCCAGCAGTGACTCTCCTGGGGGGGGGCCTGGCGATACGCAGTATTTT.

The chain recombines TRBV9 with TRBJ1-2; possible D gene TRBD1, 6 bases. The ends were cut back, 3 bases at V and 4 bases at J, with 7 bases in the middle. CDR3 length: 12 residues. The germline CDR1 and CDR2 sequences are SGDLS and YYNGEE. As DNA, the CDR3 is TGTGCCAGCAGCGGGGACATCTATGGCTACACCTTC. Translated, it gives CASSGDIYGYTF. Full variable domain (rest looked up from reference TRBV9 and TRBJ1-2): DSGVTQTPKHLITATGQRVTLRCSPRSGDLSVYWYQQSLDQGLQFLIQYYNGEERAKGNILERFSAQQFPDLHSELNLSSLELGDSALYFCASSGDIYGYTFGSGTRLTVV.

On this clone: The conserved phenylalanine or tryptophan normally closing the CDR3 is absent here, so this likely arose from a read error. The chain has TRBV5-1 and TRBJ2-7, with 10 bases that match TRBD1. J was trimmed by 5 bases and V by 4 bases; bases with no gene match: 9. CDR1 and CDR2 from the germline V gene are SGHRS and YFSETQ. The CDR3 covers 15 residues. This chain's CDR3 is CASSITDRGPHEQYL. The CDR3 DNA sequence: TGCGCCAGCAGCATAACTGACAGGGGGCCCCACGAGCAGTACCTC.

The chain has TRBV15 and TRBJ1-4; D ambiguous. This CDR3 comprises 15 residues. The V gene lost 3 bases and the J gene lost 6 bases, with 14 bases spanning the gap. Germline CDR1 is LNHNV and CDR2 is YYDKDF (reference sequence). The CDR3 protein is CATSSGRKGDEKLFF. CDR3 DNA: TGTGCCACCAGCAGCGGCCGGAAGGGAGATGAAAAACTGTTTTTT. The full variable domain, in which reference TRBV15 and TRBJ1-4 provide the parts outside the CDR3, is DAMVIQNPRYQVTQFGKPVTLSCSQTLNHNVMYWYQQKSSQAPKLLFHYYDKDFNNEADTPDNFQSRRPNTSFCFLDIRSPGLGDTAMYLCATSSGRKGDEKLFFGSGTQLSVL.

This chain uses TRBV7-9 with TRBJ2-7; 7 bases agree with TRBD1. The CDR3 consists of 17 residues. J was trimmed by 2 bases and V by 3 bases; bases with no gene match: 13. Germline loops: CDR1 SEHNR, CDR2 FQNEAQ (reference sequence). For the CDR3, the DNA is TGTGCCAGCAGCTTCGCTGTCAACGGGACAGCTCCCTACGAGCAGTACTTC. It specifies CASSFAVNGTAPYEQYF.

Note on this clone: In the same sample, other DNA sequences code for this CDR3. V usage is TRBV6-5 and J usage is TRBJ1-5, with TRBD1 identical over 7 bases. Germline V lookup: CDR1 MNHEY, CDR2 SVGAGI. Losses at the gene ends were 0 bases for V and 2 bases for J; bases not matched to a gene: 4. CDR3 length: 16 amino acids. CDR3 in amino acids: CASSYSRGGGNQPQHF. CDR3 in DNA: TGTGCCAGCAGTTACTCGAGAGGGGGCGGCAATCAGCCCCAGCATTTT.

The J gene is TRBJ1-3, the V gene TRBV5-1, with D perhaps TRBD1 (5 bases). Trimming removed 4 bases from V and 0 bases from J, with 8 bases in between. The CDR3 runs 14 residues. Germline loops: CDR1 SGHRS, CDR2 YFSETQ. CDR3 loop: CASSGASSGNTIYF. As DNA, the CDR3 is TGCGCCAGCAGCGGGGCTAGCTCTGGAAACACCATATATTTT.

The chain is built from TRBV7-2 and TRBJ2-3; TRBD2 aligns across 9 bases. Germline loops: CDR1 SGHTA, CDR2 FQGNSA. The CDR3 runs 16 residues. Trimming at V came to 5 bases and at J to 3 bases, leaving 9 bases not matched to a gene. The CDR3 DNA sequence: TGTGCCAGCAGCCCCCGTGCGGGGGGGCGGACAGATACGCAGTATTTT. It codes for CASSPRAGGRTDTQYF.

The chain is built from TRBV7-2 and TRBJ2-3; maybe TRBD1 (6 bases). Deletions cut 5 bases from V and 3 bases from J, with 9 bases between. Germline values: CDR1 SGHTA, CDR2 FQGNSA. This CDR3 comprises 13 residues. The CDR3 DNA reads as TGTGCCAGCAGCGAACAGGGAACAGATACGCAGTATTTT. This sequence encodes CASSEQGTDTQYF. Full variable domain (remainder filled in from reference TRBV7-2 and TRBJ2-3): GAGVSQSPSNKVTEKGKDVELRCDPISGHTALYWYRQSLGQGLEFLIYFQGNSAPDKSGLPSDRFSAERTGGSVSTLTIQRTQQEDSAVYLCASSEQGTDTQYFGPGTRLTVL.

This chain connects TRBV27 to TRBJ1-5; D is possibly TRBD1 (6 bases). Germline V CDR1 and CDR2: MNHEY, SMNVEV (reference sequence). V was cut by 0 bases and J by 1 base, with 10 bases left in between. The CDR3 is 16 residues long. CDR3 loop: CASSLSQGQSNQPQHF. In DNA form, the CDR3 reads TGTGCCAGCAGTTTATCGCAGGGGCAGAGCAATCAGCCCCAGCATTTT.

The V gene is TRBV27, the J gene TRBJ2-7; TRBD1 matches 10 bases. The CDR3 is 10 amino acids. Germline CDR1 and CDR2: MNHEY and SMNVEV (reference sequence). The CDR3 protein is CASTRQGADV. CDR3 in DNA: TGTGCCAGCACAAGACAGGGGGCGGACGTC.